Following are 9 T cell receptor beta chains from one sample sequenced in a study of blood T cell repertoires in COVID-19. Clones were sequenced by immunoSEQ multiplex PCR, and TCRdb holds only the in-frame ones, with some missing. The data contain approximately 270,000 clones, around 85% of them seen just once; the ten biggest clones take up 0.7% to 0.9%. The specimen was peripheral blood. These receptors all stem from a human donor with COVID-19, enrolled during active disease. The donor label of this sample is uncertain.

The chain joins TRBV7-9 to TRBJ2-2, with D possibly matching TRBD2 (6 bases). Germline assignment: CDR1 SEHNR and CDR2 FQNEAQ (reference sequence). This CDR3 comprises 15 residues. Trimming left V 3 bases short and J 8 bases short, with 16 bases between. CDR3: CASSLGGGSVGELFF. The CDR3 DNA follows: TGTGCCAGCAGCTTGGGAGGAGGGAGCGTAGGGGAGCTGTTTTTT.

This clone was observed a handful of times. This rearrangement joins TRBV30 to TRBJ1-1; 9 nucleotides match TRBD1. J lost 5 bases, V lost 6 bases, and 7 bases had no gene match. Germline V lookup: CDR1 GTSNPN, CDR2 SVGIG (reference sequence). The CDR3 has 13 residues. In DNA, the CDR3 is TGTGCCTGCTCCGAGACAGGGGGAACTGAAGCTTTCTTT. It codes for CACSETGGTEAFF. Filled out from reference TRBV30 and TRBJ1-1, the complete variable domain reads SQTIHQWPATLVQPVGSPLSLECTVEGTSNPNLYWYRQAAGRGLQLLFYSVGIGQISSEVPQNLSASRPQDRQFILSSKKLLLSDSGFYLCACSETGGTEAFFGQGTRLTVV.

The rearrangement uses TRBV3-1 (or the pseudogene TRBV3-2) and TRBJ2-7; 9 nucleotides match TRBD1. CDR3 length: 14 residues. Germline V gene sequence: CDR1 LGHDT, CDR2 YNNKEL (reference sequence). Germline trimming cut 4 bases from V and 2 bases from J; bases unmatched to any gene: 3. CDR3 nucleotides: TGTGCCAGCAGCCTCCGGGACAGGGCCTACGAGCAGTACTTC. Protein product: CASSLRDRAYEQYF.

This clone was seen once. V is TRBV10-2 and J is TRBJ1-2; a weak D match, TRBD1 (6 bases). Deletions cut 5 bases from V and 8 bases from J, with 12 bases between. The CDR3 length is 12 residues. Germline CDR1 is WSHSY and CDR2 is SAAADI. The CDR3 loop reads CASSLPGDGYTF. Here the CDR3 DNA reads TGCGCCAGCAGTCTCCCAGGGGACGGCTACACCTTC.

The chain links TRBV28 to TRBJ1-5; D ambiguous. This CDR3 comprises 13 residues. V was pared by 5 bases and J by 7 bases, with 12 bases between. CDR1 and CDR2 from the germline V gene are MDHEN and SYDVKM. The CDR3 is CASSRWAGQPQHF. CDR3 sequence (DNA): TGTGCCAGCAGTCGGTGGGCTGGGCAGCCCCAGCATTTT.

J is TRBJ2-3 and V is TRBV27; D is perhaps TRBD2 (5 bases). CDR1 and CDR2 (germline): MNHEY, SMNVEV (reference sequence). This CDR3 is built from 16 residues. Trimming cost V 7 bases and J 0 bases, with 17 bases left between them. CDR3 in amino acids: CASTPLRLASTDTQYF. As DNA, the CDR3 is TGTGCCAGCACCCCCCTCAGGCTAGCCAGCACAGATACGCAGTATTTT.

This clone was recorded a few times. The gene calls are TRBV30 and TRBJ1-5, with 8 bases aligning to TRBD1. The CDR3 consists of 14 residues. Germline CDR1 GTSNPN, CDR2 SVGIG (reference sequence). The V and J ends lost 0 bases and 6 bases, in that order; junction bases with no gene match: 4. This chain's CDR3 is CAWSVGQGGQPQHF. The CDR3 DNA reads as TGTGCCTGGAGTGTAGGACAGGGAGGTCAGCCCCAGCATTTT.

This clone was observed a single time. V usage is TRBV7-2 and J usage is TRBJ1-5; possible D gene TRBD1, 5 bases. This CDR3 comprises 14 residues. Between the trimmed V and J ends, which lost 5 bases and 0 bases, there was a span of 8 bases. In germline, CDR1 is SGHTA, CDR2 FQGNSA. Here the CDR3 reads CASSATVSNQPQHF. The CDR3 DNA sequence: TGTGCCAGCAGCGCGACAGTTAGCAATCAGCCCCAGCATTTT.

V and J are TRBV29-1 and TRBJ2-7; the match to TRBD2 covers 13 bases. V was clipped by 7 bases and J by 6 bases; unmatched bases: 15. Germline V gene data show CDR1 as SQVTM and CDR2 as ANQGSEA. CDR3 size: 16 residues. The CDR3 loop reads CSAVPTGLAGVGEQYF. The CDR3 DNA reads TGCAGCGCCGTCCCTACTGGACTAGCGGGAGTGGGCGAGCAGTACTTC.